This T cell receptor (beta chain) was profiled in a study of beta chain features in type 1 diabetes. Germline assignment: CDR1 MNHNS and CDR2 SASEGT. This CDR3 has 13 amino acids. The V end lost 2 bases, the J end lost 4 bases, and 9 bases lay between the germline ends. The table lists this clone with a few counts. The antigen remains unidentified. Study-level results: People with Type 1 diabetes carried modestly yet significantly shorter TCRB CDR3s in all four CD4+ subsets.

Investigators reverse transcribed all isolated RNA, so they sequenced expressed TCRB transcripts. Some 3.6 million reads were obtained on average from naive, central memory and regulatory T cell samples. Profiled with immunoSEQ multiplex PCR; TCRdb holds only in-frame clones, not every one. In the table there are about 160,000 clones, about 8.1% of which are singletons. This sequence originates from a woman aged 18-29 years with type 1 diabetes. Source material: central memory CD4+ T cells from blood. V and J are TRBV6-1 and TRBJ2-7; D ambiguous. CDR3 in amino acids: CASSEYQQYEQYF. The CDR3 DNA sequence: TGTGCCAGCAGTGAATATCAACAGTACGAGCAGTACTTC.